The 30 T cell receptor beta chains reported below all come from one sample, sequenced in a study of graft-versus-host responses after intestinal transplantation. Generated by immunoSEQ multiplex PCR, the TCRdb table keeps only in-frame clones and is missing some. The sample consists of approximately 28,000 clones, 87% of them appearing once. This material consisted of PBMCs, taken about 420 days after intestinal transplantation. The receptors were sampled from a human patient who received an intestinal transplant, so some T cells may come from the graft donor.

The chain has TRBV10-3 and TRBJ2-7; D gene uncertain. Germline-derived CDR1 and CDR2 are ENHRY and SYGVKD. V was clipped by 0 bases and J by 4 bases, with 10 bases between them. This CDR3 has 14 residues. The CDR3 region is CAISESAKPYEQYF. The CDR3 DNA reads TGTGCCATCAGTGAGTCTGCAAAGCCATACGAGCAGTACTTC.

The chain links TRBV6-1 to TRBJ1-1; D is perhaps TRBD1 (5 bases). Germline V gives CDR1 MNHNS, CDR2 SASEGT. This CDR3 is built from 14 residues. V was cut by 2 bases and J by 7 bases, with 14 bases left in between. The CDR3 DNA sequence: TGTGCCAGCAGTGAACAGGCAGGGTTAGGTGAAGCTTTCTTT. It encodes CASSEQAGLGEAFF.

The table lists this clone with a few counts. V and J are TRBV6-1 and TRBJ1-3; D is uncertain. CDR3 length: 13 residues. Trimming removed 6 bases from V and 0 bases from J, with 6 bases in between. Germline assignment: CDR1 MNHNS and CDR2 SASEGT. DNA for the CDR3: TGTGCCAGCAGAGACAACTCTGGAAACACCATATATTTT. Its protein is CASRDNSGNTIYF.

The chain has TRBV5-1 and TRBJ1-5; 10 bases map to TRBD1. CDR1 and CDR2 from the germline V gene are SGHRS and YFSETQ. The CDR3 totals 18 residues. Germline trimming cut 0 bases from V and 6 bases from J; bases unmatched to any gene: 12. CDR3 residues: CASSLARDRGKYCQPQHF. For the CDR3, the DNA is TGCGCCAGCAGCTTGGCCAGGGACAGGGGTAAGTATTGTCAGCCCCAGCATTTT.

The chain combines TRBV4-1 with TRBJ1-2; 10 bases line up with TRBD1. This CDR3 region has 15 residues. Germline V gene lookup returns CDR1 MGHRA and CDR2 YSYEKL. The V gene end was trimmed by 0 bases and the J gene end by 5 bases; junction bases not matched to a gene: 3. CDR3 in amino acids: CASSQDLGQGYGYTF. For the CDR3, the DNA is TGCGCCAGCAGCCAAGATTTGGGACAGGGGTATGGCTACACCTTC.

The genes are TRBV30 and TRBJ1-1; TRBD1 might be the D (6 bases). V lost 3 bases and J 0 bases, leaving 17 bases between the germline ends. CDR3 size: 16 residues. CDR1 is GTSNPN, CDR2 SVGIG, per germline (reference sequence). The CDR3 DNA reads TGTGCCTGGAGATTCGGGGGCCTCTTCATGAACACTGAAGCTTTCTTT. Amino acid sequence: CAWRFGGLFMNTEAFF.

CDR3: CASSLDRGGSYNEQFF. CDR3 DNA: TGTGCCAGCAGCTTGGACAGGGGGGGCTCCTACAATGAGCAGTTCTTC. The V call is TRBV5-6, the J call TRBJ2-1, with D perhaps TRBD1 (8 bases). Looked up from germline, CDR1 is SGHDT and CDR2 is YYEEEE. V lost 0 bases and J lost 0, with 10 bases in between. This CDR3 has 16 amino acids. Supplemented by reference TRBV5-6 and TRBJ2-1, the full variable domain reads DAGVTQSPTHLIKTRGQQVTLRCSPKSGHDTVSWYQQALGQGPQFIFQYYEEEERQRGNFPDRFSGHQFPNYSSELNVNALLLGDSALYLCASSLDRGGSYNEQFFGPGTRLTVL.

This chain joins TRBV7-9 and TRBJ2-7, with 9 nucleotides matching TRBD1. The V gene end was trimmed by 5 bases and the J gene end by 3 bases; junction bases not matched to a gene: 11. Looked up from germline, CDR1 is SEHNR and CDR2 is FQNEAQ (reference sequence). CDR3 length: 16 residues. The CDR3 sequence is CASSPPGTGPDYEQYF. For the CDR3, the DNA is TGTGCCAGCAGCCCCCCCGGGACAGGGCCAGACTACGAGCAGTACTTC.

The rearrangement uses TRBV12-1 and TRBJ1-5. TRBV12-1 is a pseudogene. The CDR3 has 13 residues. The CDR3 region is CAINRRGNQPQHF. The DNA for the CDR3 is TGTGCCATCAATCGGAGGGGGAATCAGCCCCAGCATTTT.

The chain employs TRBV29-1 and TRBJ2-7, with TRBD1 identical over 8 bases. After removal of 4 bases from V and 0 bases from J, the junction contained 5 bases not matched to a gene. Germline assignment: CDR1 SQVTM and CDR2 ANQGSEA. The CDR3 length is 14 residues. The CDR3 here is CSVVAGGTSYEQYF. DNA for the CDR3: TGCAGCGTTGTGGCAGGGGGCACCTCCTACGAGCAGTACTTC.

This chain connects TRBV6-5 to TRBJ2-7; the D gene is possibly TRBD2 (6 bases). The germline gives CDR1 MNHEY, CDR2 SVGAGI. CDR3 length: 14 amino acids. V lost 6 bases and J 1 base, leaving 13 bases between the germline ends. The CDR3 loop reads CASRSFSGSYEQYF. Here the CDR3 DNA reads TGTGCCAGCAGATCCTTTAGCGGTTCCTACGAGCAGTACTTC.

The V and J genes are TRBV5-8 and TRBJ2-7; possible D gene TRBD1, 6 bases. V lost 4 bases and J 7 bases, leaving 18 bases between the germline ends. The CDR3 runs 14 residues. Germline-derived CDR1 and CDR2 are SGHTS and YDEGEE. The CDR3 spells CASSKGHGFDEQYF. As DNA, the CDR3 is TGTGCCAGCAGCAAGGGACACGGGTTTGATGAGCAGTACTTC.

V is TRBV7-9 and J is TRBJ2-1; D ambiguous. V lost 4 bases to trimming and J lost 9 bases, with 10 bases between them. The CDR3 contains 12 residues. Germline V gives CDR1 SEHNR, CDR2 FQNEAQ (reference sequence). Here the CDR3 reads CASSWAGSEQFF. In DNA, the CDR3 is TGTGCCAGCAGCTGGGCCGGGTCTGAGCAGTTCTTC.

The V gene is TRBV5-1, the J gene TRBJ1-1; D is undetermined. Germline assignment: CDR1 SGHRS and CDR2 YFSETQ. Trimming removed 0 bases at V and 7 bases at J, with 13 bases between. This CDR3 contains 14 residues. The CDR3 DNA reads as TGCGCCAGCAGCTTGGGTACGGCCTCGGGTGAAGCTTTCTTT. Its translation: CASSLGTASGEAFF.

The chain joins TRBV6-5 to TRBJ2-3; D is uncertain. This CDR3 is built from 14 residues. The germline CDR1 and CDR2 sequences are MNHEY and SVGAGI. V was clipped by 5 bases and J by 1 base, with 10 bases between them. CDR3 protein: CASSDWYGTDTQYF. CDR3 nucleotide sequence: TGTGCCAGCAGTGATTGGTATGGCACAGATACGCAGTATTTT.

The rearrangement links TRBV7-9 to TRBJ2-6, with a tentative D call TRBD1 (6 bases). This CDR3 has 15 amino acids. The ends were cut back, 5 bases at V and 0 bases at J, with 8 bases in the middle. Germline V gene sequence: CDR1 SEHNR, CDR2 FQNEAQ (reference sequence). CDR3 nucleotide sequence: TGTGCCAGCAGCAGAGGGGGCTCTGGGGCCAACGTCCTGACTTTC. Translating gives CASSRGGSGANVLTF.

This chain joins TRBV10-3 and TRBJ1-2, with a possible D match to TRBD1 (6 bases). The CDR3 consists of 16 residues. Between the trimmed V and J ends, which lost 6 bases and 4 bases, there was a span of 21 bases. Germline assignment: CDR1 ENHRY and CDR2 SYGVKD. CDR3 nucleotides: TGTGCCATCAGGGGGGCCTTCTGGGCAGGTGGCTATGGCTACACCTTC. Its protein is CAIRGAFWAGGYGYTF.

The rearrangement links TRBV6-5 to TRBJ1-6, with D uncertain. Per germline, CDR1 MNHEY and CDR2 SVGAGI. The CDR3 loop spans 15 amino acids. The V end was cut by 2 bases, the J end by 3 bases, with 8 bases between. The CDR3, as DNA: TGTGCCAGCAGTTACCGGACCGGCTATAATTCACCCCTCCACTTT. This encodes CASSYRTGYNSPLHF.

The chain combines TRBV7-9 with TRBJ1-6, with D perhaps matching TRBD1 (5 bases). The germline V and J ends were trimmed by 5 bases and 7 bases, with 15 bases remaining between them. This CDR3 has 15 residues. In germline, CDR1 is SEHNR, CDR2 FQNEAQ (reference sequence). CDR3: CASSRTGTENSPLHF. CDR3 sequence (DNA): TGTGCCAGCAGCCGAACCGGGACGGAAAATTCACCCCTCCACTTT.

This clone occurred once. Within the sample, other DNA sequences also encode this same CDR3. The J gene is TRBJ2-2, the V gene TRBV2, with 10 positions matching TRBD2. Per the germline V gene, CDR1 is SNHLY and CDR2 is FYNNEI. The V gene end was trimmed by 7 bases and the J gene end by 5 bases; junction bases not matched to a gene: 10. The CDR3 is made up of 16 amino acids. CDR3 sequence: CASKVEAGGRTGELFF. CDR3 nucleotide sequence: TGTGCCAGCAAAGTTGAAGCGGGGGGGCGGACCGGGGAGCTGTTTTTT. The whole variable domain, filled in from reference TRBV2 and TRBJ2-2, reads EPEVTQTPSHQVTQMGQEVILRCVPISNHLYFYWYRQILGQKVEFLVSFYNNEISEKSEIFDDQFSVERPDGSNFTLKIRSTKLEDSAMYFCASKVEAGGRTGELFFGEGSRLTVL.

V gene TRBV7-2 combines with J gene TRBJ1-5, with 8 bases identical to TRBD1. The V gene's germline CDR1 is SGHTA and CDR2 FQGNSA. CDR3 length: 14 residues. V shed 5 bases and J 5 bases; nucleotides not matched to a gene: 5. CDR3 residues: CASSQDRGDQPQHF. In DNA form, the CDR3 reads TGTGCCAGCAGCCAAGACAGGGGCGATCAGCCCCAGCATTTT.

The J gene is TRBJ2-2, the V gene TRBV2; 8 bases match TRBD1. Trimming removed 6 bases from V and 2 bases from J; junction bases left unmatched: 11. The CDR3 has 17 residues. Germline CDR1 and CDR2: SNHLY and FYNNEI. The CDR3 DNA follows: TGTGCCAGCAGCCGAAGCCGCCAGGGGGCAAACACCGGGGAGCTGTTTTTT. It is translated as CASSRSRQGANTGELFF.

A few counts support this clone. The chain combines TRBV7-9 with TRBJ2-2, with TRBD2 identical over 8 bases. Per germline, CDR1 SEHNR and CDR2 FQNEAQ (reference sequence). This CDR3 comprises 16 residues. V lost 4 bases and J lost 1; bases outside the gene matches: 5. In DNA form, the CDR3 reads TGTGCCAGCAGCTGGCCTAGCGGGCTGAACACCGGGGAGCTGTTTTTT. Translating gives CASSWPSGLNTGELFF.

The chain links TRBV7-2 to TRBJ2-3; 7 bases map to TRBD2. The CDR3 has 14 amino acids. Germline loops: CDR1 SGHTA, CDR2 FQGNSA. V was pared by 4 bases and J by 2 bases, with 3 bases of the junction left unmatched. In DNA, the CDR3 is TGTGCCAGCAGCTCTGGACTAGTCACAGATACGCAGTATTTT. It codes for CASSSGLVTDTQYF.

J is TRBJ2-1 and V is TRBV13; TRBD1 agrees at 7 bases. With V trimmed by 5 bases and J by 3 bases, 10 bases remained unmatched. Germline V gene lookup returns CDR1 PRHDT and CDR2 FYEKMQ (reference sequence). The CDR3 contains 16 residues. The CDR3 coding sequence is TGTGCCAGCAGCGTACTCGGGACAGCTAGCTACAATGAGCAGTTCTTC. This encodes CASSVLGTASYNEQFF.

Here the CDR3 DNA reads TGCGCCAGCAGCTCTCTACAGGGGGAAGCTTTCTTT. Amino acids: CASSSLQGEAFF. The chain has TRBV5-1 and TRBJ1-1; 7 positions match TRBD1. With 3 bases clipped from V and 8 bases from J, the junction kept 4 bases outside the gene matches. This CDR3 region has 12 residues. The germline V gene has CDR1 SGHRS and CDR2 YFSETQ.

This chain joins TRBV6-4 and TRBJ2-1, with D possibly TRBD2 on 6 matching bases. The CDR3 is 13 residues long. Per germline, CDR1 MRHNA and CDR2 SNTAGT. Trimming took off 2 bases at V and 9 bases at J, with 11 bases between the two ends. DNA of the CDR3: TGTGCCAGCAGTGACGGGCGGGAAGGTGAGCAGTTCTTC. This sequence encodes CASSDGREGEQFF.

To note about this clone: One junction end disagrees with the germline gene, perhaps due to a read error. The chain is built from TRBV7-2 and TRBJ1-6; weak D call: TRBD1 (5 bases). The CDR3 is made up of 13 amino acids. Germline assignment: CDR1 SGHTA and CDR2 FQGNSA. The CDR3 region has the DNA TGCGCCAGCAGCTTAGGGGCTGGTTCACCCCTCCACTTT. Amino acid sequence: CASSLGAGSPLHF.

This clone has just one count. This chain connects TRBV11-2 to TRBJ2-7, with D possibly matching TRBD2 (5 bases). The V gene's germline CDR1 is SGHAT and CDR2 FQNNGV. CDR3 length: 13 residues. The V and J ends lost 5 bases and 3 bases respectively, with 11 bases between them. In nucleotides, the CDR3 is TGTGCCAGCAGCCCCCAGGCGGGCTACGAGCAGTACTTC. It specifies CASSPQAGYEQYF.

The chain uses TRBV7-2 and TRBJ1-3, with 8 bases lining up with TRBD1. Germline V gives CDR1 SGHTA, CDR2 FQGNSA. The ends lost 5 bases at V and 3 bases at J; junction bases unmatched: 0. The CDR3 runs to 13 residues. Here the CDR3 DNA reads TGTGCCAGCAGCGACAGGGGTGGAAACACCATATATTTT. The encoded protein is CASSDRGGNTIYF.